This TCR beta chain emerged from a study of beta chain features in type 1 diabetes. The entirety of the isolated RNA underwent reverse transcription, so expressed TCRB transcripts were sequenced. Sequencing used immunoSEQ multiplex PCR; TCRdb keeps in-frame clones, though not all of them. The sample yields about 900,000 clones, about a sixth seen once. Findings and limits, study-wide: Among patients, naive, central memory and Treg TCRB repertoires appeared more similar than among healthy donors.

This clone was detected a few times. Its antigen remains unknown. The TCR sequence derives from a woman in her late teens or twenties in good health. The source material was naive CD4+ T cells from blood.

The CDR3 is CASSVGAPYNEQFF. In DNA form, the CDR3 reads TGTGCCAGCAGCGTAGGGGCCCCCTACAATGAGCAGTTCTTC. The rearrangement links TRBV9 to TRBJ2-1; D unresolved. CDR3 size: 14 residues. The germline CDR1 and CDR2 sequences are SGDLS and YYNGEE. The V and J ends lost 0 bases and 2 bases respectively, with 6 bases between them.